The next 19 T cell receptor beta chains were all read from a single sample in a study of Graves' ophthalmopathy and Graves' hyperthyroidism. RNA transcripts were the template, and TCR beta CDR3 regions were amplified from them. Following a first-round RT-PCR that used HTBI primers, a second-round multiplex PCR was carried out. TCRdb called the multiplex PCR reads again in MiXCR, with one record for every CDR3 protein. The sample consists of over a million distinct CDR3 sequences, about two fifths of them appearing once. Sequencing was carried out using peripheral blood or thyroid tissue (not recorded which). Source of these receptors: an adult man with Graves' hyperthyroidism.

Of note for this clonotype: Given a much more abundant clone one base away, this may be a read error. CDR3 sequence: CASSPRSGATEAFF. The CDR3 DNA reads as TGTGCCAGCAGTCCCCGTTCAGGGGCCACTGAAGCTTTCTTT. The rearrangement links TRBV12-3 or TRBV12-4 to TRBJ1-1; D is possibly TRBD1 (6 bases). V was shortened by 5 bases and J by 4 bases, with 14 bases between the two germline ends. The CDR3 is made up of 14 amino acids.

Ten or more counts support this clonotype. The chain employs TRBV9 and TRBJ1-6, with TRBD1 as a possible D gene (6 bases). CDR3 size: 15 residues. V lost 3 bases, J lost 9 bases, and 16 bases lay in between. The germline V gene encodes CDR1 SGDLS and CDR2 YYNGEE. CDR3 DNA: TGTGCCAGCAGCGGGGAGATGGGGGCGATTTCACCCCTCCACTTT. This translates into CASSGEMGAISPLHF.

Worth noting for this clonotype: Its ends do not fully match the called genes, so a read error is possible. The rearrangement links TRBV7-2 to TRBJ1-6; 7 bases agree with TRBD1. Germline V gene lookup returns CDR1 SGHTA and CDR2 FQGNSA. The CDR3 length is 16 residues. This chain's CDR3 is CASSQEPTGRNSPLHF. The DNA of the CDR3 is TGCGCCAGCAGCCAAGAGCCGACAGGGAGGAATTCACCCCTCCACTTT.

This clonotype was observed a single time. The chain combines TRBV7-9 with TRBJ1-6; 8 positions agree with TRBD1. Per germline, CDR1 SEHNR and CDR2 FQNEAQ (reference sequence). This CDR3 is built from 15 residues. Trimming at V came to 5 bases and at J to 7 bases, leaving 7 bases not matched to a gene. The CDR3 protein is CASSHLRDRNSPLHF. CDR3 DNA sequence: TGTGCCAGCAGCCATCTCCGGGACAGGAATTCACCCCTCCACTTT.

In regard to this clonotype: This is likely a read error, given that the CDR3 carries no conserved phenylalanine or tryptophan at its end. No DNA is shown, since the ends of the CDR3 on it are uncertain; the CDR3 is the one TCRdb lists. V usage is TRBV7-2 and J usage is TRBJ2-5; no DNA check was done on the table's D call, TRBD1. Both ends counted, the CDR3 spans 14 residues. Germline V gives CDR1 SGHTA, CDR2 FQGNSA. The CDR3 sequence is CASSLSPGICTFGS.

Concerning this clonotype itself: A much larger clone lies a single base off, so this may be a read error. The V gene is TRBV20-1, the J gene TRBJ2-6; unclear D gene. This CDR3 spans 13 amino acids. Per the germline V gene, CDR1 is DFQATT and CDR2 is SNEGSKA (reference sequence). V lost 5 bases to trimming and J lost 3 bases, with 8 bases between them. Here the CDR3 DNA reads TGCAGTGCTCCATCTTTTGGGGCCAACGTCCTGACTTTC. It yields the protein CSAPSFGANVLTF.

The chain joins TRBV12-3 or TRBV12-4 to TRBJ1-2, with TRBD1 identical over 9 bases. This CDR3 has 14 residues. Trimming took 3 bases from V and 8 from J; bases not matched to a gene: 7. CDR3 sequence: CASSFGQGRDGYTF. The CDR3 nucleotides read TGTGCCAGCAGTTTTGGACAGGGGAGAGACGGCTACACCTTC.

This clonotype was counted many times. The chain has TRBV25-1 and TRBJ2-7; 11 nucleotides match TRBD1. The CDR3 runs 16 residues. Unmatched junction bases numbered 13, after V lost 6 bases and J lost 6 bases. CDR1 and CDR2 from the germline V gene are MGHDK and SYGVNS. The CDR3 coding sequence is TGTGCCAGCAGGAACCCCGGGACAGGGGGATTCTTCGAGCAGTACTTC. It specifies CASRNPGTGGFFEQYF.

This clonotype was seen repeatedly, ten times or more. The J gene is TRBJ2-5, the V gene TRBV6-6, with D possibly matching TRBD1 (6 bases). Germline CDR1 and CDR2: MNHNY and SVGAGI (reference sequence). V dropped 4 bases and J dropped 6 bases, with 15 bases sitting between them. The length of the CDR3 is 14 residues. The CDR3 DNA follows: TGTGCCAGCAGTTCCACGGACAGTAGCCAGACCCAGTACTTC. Translation gives CASSSTDSSQTQYF.

This clonotype was counted at least ten times. The rearrangement uses TRBV5-1 and TRBJ2-7, with a possible D match to TRBD2 (5 bases). V gave up 2 bases and J gave up 7 bases, with 10 bases separating them. The CDR3 spans 12 residues. Germline V gives CDR1 SGHRS, CDR2 YFSETQ. The CDR3 bases are TGCGCCAGCAGCTTTGCGGGTAGAGAGCAGTACTTC. Translating it yields CASSFAGREQYF. Supplemented by reference TRBV5-1 and TRBJ2-7, the full variable domain reads KAGVTQTPRYLIKTRGQQVTLSCSPISGHRSVSWYQQTPGQGLQFLFEYFSETQRNKGNFPGRFSGRQFSNSRSEMNVSTLELGDSALYLCASSFAGREQYFGPGTRLTVT.

This clonotype was observed many times. J is TRBJ2-7 and V is TRBV7-8; 7 positions agree with TRBD1. The CDR3 is 13 residues long. V was clipped by 4 bases and J by 6 bases; unmatched bases: 6. The germline V gene encodes CDR1 SGHVS and CDR2 FQNEAQ. CDR3 coding DNA: TGTGCCAGCAGCTCACTCAGGGGGAGCGAGCAGTACTTC. This encodes CASSSLRGSEQYF.

V gene TRBV15 combines with J gene TRBJ2-7, with D possibly called TRBD1 or TRBD2 (5 bases each). The CDR3 consists of 14 residues. Germline assignment: CDR1 LNHNV and CDR2 YYDKDF (reference sequence). V was cut by 1 base and J by 7 bases, with 14 bases left in between. CDR3 amino acids: CATSRGFGGGEQYF. Here the CDR3 DNA reads TGTGCCACCAGCAGAGGGTTTGGGGGTGGAGAGCAGTACTTC.

This chain links TRBV6-6 with TRBJ1-1; weak D call: TRBD1 (6 bases). This CDR3 contains 15 residues. The germline CDR1 and CDR2 sequences are MNHNY and SVGAGI (reference sequence). The V gene lost 5 bases and the J gene lost 1 base, with 14 bases spanning the gap. The CDR3, as DNA: TGTGCCAGCAGTCCAGGGGATTGGTGGAACACTGAAGCTTTCTTT. The encoded protein is CASSPGDWWNTEAFF.

This clonotype has more than one count but fewer than ten. The final CDR3 position lacks the conserved phenylalanine or tryptophan, pointing to a likely read error. The chain combines TRBV5-1 with TRBJ1-1; 9 bases agree with TRBD1. CDR1 is SGHRS and CDR2 is YFSETQ in the germline V gene. J was trimmed by 8 bases and V by 4 bases; bases with no gene match: 6. The CDR3 has 13 amino acids. In DNA form, the CDR3 reads TGCGCCAGCAGCCCACGGGGGACAGGGGAAGCTTTCCTT. This sequence encodes CASSPRGTGEAFL.

This clonotype was observed at least ten times. The rearrangement joins TRBV7-2 to TRBJ2-5, with 15 bases lining up with TRBD2. CDR3 size: 16 residues. CDR1 and CDR2 from the germline V gene are SGHTA and FQGNSA. V was clipped by 5 bases and J by 5 bases; unmatched bases: 6. CDR3 nucleotides: TGTGCCAGCAGCCCCGGACTAGCGGGGGGGCGTGAGACCCAGTACTTC. This translates into CASSPGLAGGRETQYF.

This clonotype has a count of ten or more. The genes are TRBV6-6 and TRBJ2-7; the match to TRBD1 covers 8 bases. The CDR3 sequence is 13 residues long. CDR1 and CDR2 (germline): MNHNY, SVGAGI (reference sequence). V trimming: 6 bases; J trimming: 3 bases; junction bases outside the gene matches: 4. The CDR3 spells CASSADRDYEQYF. CDR3 bases: TGTGCCAGCAGCGCGGACAGGGACTACGAGCAGTACTTC.

The genes are TRBV7-6 and TRBJ1-1, with D possibly being TRBD1 (6 bases). V lost 4 bases to trimming and J lost 2 bases, with 14 bases between them. This CDR3 has 15 residues. Germline V gives CDR1 SGHVS, CDR2 FNYEAQ. The CDR3: CASSYYGGGNTEAFF. Here the CDR3 DNA reads TGTGCCAGCAGCTATTATGGGGGCGGTAACACTGAAGCTTTCTTT.

This clonotype has at least ten counts. The chain is built from TRBV7-2 and TRBJ1-5, with TRBD1 as a possible D gene (6 bases). Trimming removed 5 bases at V and 7 bases at J, with 18 bases between. CDR1 and CDR2 (germline): SGHTA, FQGNSA. This CDR3 has 15 amino acids. CDR3 region: CASSPSGGAGQPQHF. CDR3 coding DNA: TGTGCCAGCAGCCCCTCGGGGGGCGCCGGACAGCCCCAGCATTTT.

This clonotype was counted many times. The chain uses TRBV19 and TRBJ2-5; 8 nucleotides match TRBD2. Germline V lookup: CDR1 LNHDA, CDR2 SQIVND (reference sequence). This CDR3 comprises 15 residues. V shed 6 bases and J 5 bases; nucleotides not matched to a gene: 11. The CDR3 coding sequence is TGTGCCAGTAGCCAACCGGGACTAGGGGTGGAGACCCAGTACTTC. Its translation: CASSQPGLGVETQYF.